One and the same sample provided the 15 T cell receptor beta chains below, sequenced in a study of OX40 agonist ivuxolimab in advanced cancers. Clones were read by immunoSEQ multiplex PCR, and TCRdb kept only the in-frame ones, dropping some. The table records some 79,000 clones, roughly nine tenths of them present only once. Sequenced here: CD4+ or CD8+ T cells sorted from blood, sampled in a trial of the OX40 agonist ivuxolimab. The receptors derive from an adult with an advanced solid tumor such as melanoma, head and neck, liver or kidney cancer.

As DNA, the CDR3 is TGTGCCAGCAGACCCACAATAATCTCTGGAAACACCATATATTTT. As protein: CASRPTIISGNTIYF. V and J are TRBV6-5 and TRBJ1-3; D is unresolved. Germline CDR1 MNHEY, CDR2 SVGAGI. This CDR3 spans 15 amino acids. Trimming took 6 bases from V and 0 from J, leaving 12 bases between them.

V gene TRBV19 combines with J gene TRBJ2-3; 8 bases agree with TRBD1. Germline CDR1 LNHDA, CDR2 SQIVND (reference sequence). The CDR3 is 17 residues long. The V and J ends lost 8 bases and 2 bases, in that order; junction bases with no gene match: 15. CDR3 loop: CASRIRSTGVTTDTQYF. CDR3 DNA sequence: TGTGCCAGTCGGATTCGTTCGACAGGGGTCACCACAGATACGCAGTATTTT.

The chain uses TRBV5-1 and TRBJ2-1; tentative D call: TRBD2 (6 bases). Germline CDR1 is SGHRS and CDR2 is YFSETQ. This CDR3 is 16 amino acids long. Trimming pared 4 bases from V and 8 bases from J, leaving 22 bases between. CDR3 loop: CASSGQISGVFDEQFF. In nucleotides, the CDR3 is TGCGCCAGCAGCGGTCAGATCTCGGGGGTCTTCGATGAGCAGTTCTTC.

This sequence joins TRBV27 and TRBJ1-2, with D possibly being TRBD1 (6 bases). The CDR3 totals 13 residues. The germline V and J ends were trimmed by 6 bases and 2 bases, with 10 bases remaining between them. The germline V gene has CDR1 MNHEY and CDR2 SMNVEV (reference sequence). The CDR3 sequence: CASRVTGNYGYTF. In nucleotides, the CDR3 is TGTGCCAGCAGGGTCACAGGGAACTATGGCTACACCTTC.

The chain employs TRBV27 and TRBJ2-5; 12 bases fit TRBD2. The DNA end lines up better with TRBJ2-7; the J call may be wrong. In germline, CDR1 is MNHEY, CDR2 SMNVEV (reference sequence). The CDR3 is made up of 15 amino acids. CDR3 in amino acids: CASRRPGLAGYEQYF. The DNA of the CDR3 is TGTGCCAGCAGGCGACCCGGACTAGCGGGATACGAGCAGTACTTC.

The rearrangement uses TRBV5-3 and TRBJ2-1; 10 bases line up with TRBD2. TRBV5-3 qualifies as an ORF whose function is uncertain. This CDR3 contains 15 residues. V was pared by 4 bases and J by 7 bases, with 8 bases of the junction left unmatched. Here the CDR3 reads CARSPPGLACNEQFF. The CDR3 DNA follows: TGTGCCAGAAGCCCCCCGGGACTAGCGTGTAATGAGCAGTTCTTC.

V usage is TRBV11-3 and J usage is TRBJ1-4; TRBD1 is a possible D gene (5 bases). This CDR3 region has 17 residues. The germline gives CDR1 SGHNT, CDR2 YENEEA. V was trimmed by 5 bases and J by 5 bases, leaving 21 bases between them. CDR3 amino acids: CASSGGTQGPGNEKLFF. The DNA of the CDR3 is TGTGCCAGCAGCGGAGGGACTCAGGGCCCGGGAAATGAAAAACTGTTTTTT.

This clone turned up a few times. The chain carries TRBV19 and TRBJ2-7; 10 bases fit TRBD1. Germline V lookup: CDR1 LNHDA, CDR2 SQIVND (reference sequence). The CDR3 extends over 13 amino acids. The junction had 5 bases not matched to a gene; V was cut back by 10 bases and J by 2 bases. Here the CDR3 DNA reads TGTGCCACGACCGGGACAGGGGCCTACGAGCAGTACTTC. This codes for CATTGTGAYEQYF.

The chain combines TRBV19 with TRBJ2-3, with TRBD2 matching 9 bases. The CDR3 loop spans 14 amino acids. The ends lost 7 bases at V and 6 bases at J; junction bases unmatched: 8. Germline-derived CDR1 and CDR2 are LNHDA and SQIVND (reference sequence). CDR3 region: CASIRLAGSDTQYF. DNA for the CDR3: TGTGCCAGTATTAGGCTAGCGGGATCGGATACGCAGTATTTT.

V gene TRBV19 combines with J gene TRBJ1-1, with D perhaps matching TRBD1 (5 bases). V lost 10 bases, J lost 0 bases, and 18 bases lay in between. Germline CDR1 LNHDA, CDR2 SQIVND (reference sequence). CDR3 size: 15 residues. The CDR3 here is CATLRGMGMNTEAFF. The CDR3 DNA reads TGTGCCACTCTTCGGGGGATGGGGATGAACACTGAAGCTTTCTTT. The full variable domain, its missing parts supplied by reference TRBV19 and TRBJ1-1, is DGGITQSPKYLFRKEGQNVTLSCEQNLNHDAMYWYRQDPGQGLRLIYYSQIVNDFQKGDIAEGYSVSREKKESFPLTVTSAQKNPTAFYLCATLRGMGMNTEAFFGQGTRLTVV.

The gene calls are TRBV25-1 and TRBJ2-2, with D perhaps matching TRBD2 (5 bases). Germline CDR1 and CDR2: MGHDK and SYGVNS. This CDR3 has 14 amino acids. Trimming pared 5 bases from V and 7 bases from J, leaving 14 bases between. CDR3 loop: CASSPLAGYGELFF. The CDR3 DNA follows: TGTGCCAGCAGTCCTTTGGCGGGCTACGGGGAGCTGTTTTTT.

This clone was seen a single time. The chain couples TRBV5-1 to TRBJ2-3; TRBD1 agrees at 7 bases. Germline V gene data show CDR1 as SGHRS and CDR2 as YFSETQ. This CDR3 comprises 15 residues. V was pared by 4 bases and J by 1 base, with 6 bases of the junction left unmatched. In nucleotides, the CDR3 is TGCGCCAGCAGCATTGGCCAGGGGGGCACAGATACGCAGTATTTT. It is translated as CASSIGQGGTDTQYF.

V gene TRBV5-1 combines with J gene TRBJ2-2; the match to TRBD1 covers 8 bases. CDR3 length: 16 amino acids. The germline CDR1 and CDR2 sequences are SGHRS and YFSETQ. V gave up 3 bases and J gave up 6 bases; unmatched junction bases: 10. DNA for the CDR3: TGCGCCAGCAGCTCCCTCGGACAGGGATTTTCCGGGGAGCTGTTTTTT. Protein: CASSSLGQGFSGELFF.

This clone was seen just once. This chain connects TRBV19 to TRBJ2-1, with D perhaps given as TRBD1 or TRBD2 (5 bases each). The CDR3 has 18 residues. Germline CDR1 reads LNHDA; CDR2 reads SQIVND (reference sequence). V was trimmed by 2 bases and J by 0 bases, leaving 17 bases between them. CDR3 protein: CASSISGPGVSSYNEQFF. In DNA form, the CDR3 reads TGTGCCAGTAGTATATCGGGGCCCGGGGTTAGCTCCTACAATGAGCAGTTCTTC.

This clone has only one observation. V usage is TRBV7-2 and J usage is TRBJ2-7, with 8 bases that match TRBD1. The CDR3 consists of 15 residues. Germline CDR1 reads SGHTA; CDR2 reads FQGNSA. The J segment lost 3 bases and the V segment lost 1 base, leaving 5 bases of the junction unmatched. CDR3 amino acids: CASSLDQGAFYEQYF. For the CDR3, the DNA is TGTGCCAGCAGCTTAGATCAGGGGGCGTTCTACGAGCAGTACTTC. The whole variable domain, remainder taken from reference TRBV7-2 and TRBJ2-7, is GAGVSQSPSNKVTEKGKDVELRCDPISGHTALYWYRQSLGQGLEFLIYFQGNSAPDKSGLPSDRFSAERTGGSVSTLTIQRTQQEDSAVYLCASSLDQGAFYEQYFGPGTRLTVT.